The subject of this entry is one T cell receptor beta chain. This sample was taken from a study of blood T cell repertoires in COVID-19. Study as a whole: Researchers got acute and convalescent COVID-19 samples from the United States, Italy and Spain.

Germline V lookup: CDR1 LNHDA, CDR2 SQIVND (reference sequence). This CDR3 spans 15 amino acids. The junction had 9 bases not matched to a gene; V was cut back by 6 bases and J by 5 bases. Original processing notes: Cell counts per sample came from amplifying reference gene primers. Libraries were prepared by immunoSEQ multiplex PCR; TCRdb keeps only in-frame clonotypes and omits some of them. V and J calls and clone size follow that table, whereas D and trimming were derived from the DNA. The profile shows some 300,000 clones, more than 80% of them singletons. Those enrolled in Seattle joined during active infection and were followed longitudinally afterward.

This receptor was obtained from a woman in her forties or fifties with COVID-19, enrolled during active disease. This rearrangement joins TRBV19 to TRBJ1-1; 10 bases match TRBD1. Material: peripheral blood. This chain's CDR3 is CASSYGDRGMTEAFF. For the CDR3, the DNA is TGTGCCAGTAGCTATGGGGACAGGGGTATGACTGAAGCTTTCTTT.